This T cell receptor (beta chain) originates from a study of blood T cell repertoires in COVID-19. The wider study: The study drew acute and convalescent COVID-19 samples from the United States, Italy and Spain.

The Seattle patients, enrolled during active infection, were followed longitudinally. Germline CDR1 and CDR2: MNHEY and SVGEGT. CDR3 size: 16 residues. The junction had 12 bases not matched to a gene; V was cut back by 4 bases and J by 7 bases. Methods used by the authors: Amplifying reference gene primers gave estimates of nucleated cell counts. Libraries were prepared by immunoSEQ multiplex PCR; TCRdb keeps only in-frame clonotypes and omits some of them. V and J calls and clone size are as listed in that table; D and trimming were resolved from the DNA. This table has under 250,000 clones, approximately 90% appearing once.

The rearrangement joins TRBV6-2 or TRBV6-3 to TRBJ2-2, with 7 bases aligning to TRBD1. This clonotype was obtained from a man in his sixties with COVID-19, enrolled during active disease. The specimen sequenced was peripheral blood. The DNA for the CDR3 is TGTGCCAGCAGTTTTAGGACAGGTGCTTCGGGCGGGGAGCTGTTTTTT. Translating it yields CASSFRTGASGGELFF.